Included here is one T cell receptor beta chain sequence, with context. TCRdb re-derived calls from the 5' RACE reads in MiXCR, one entry per CDR3 protein. The sample yields approximately 60,000 distinct CDR3 sequences, about a tenth seen once. This specimen belongs to a study of T-cell memory formation after mild COVID-19. CDR1 is MNHEY and CDR2 is SVGAGI in the germline V gene. CDR3 length: 12 amino acids. V gave up 6 bases and J gave up 4 bases, with 6 bases separating them. Sequencing was done on a sample of PBMCs or a T cell subset sorted from them (not recorded which). V gene TRBV6-5 combines with J gene TRBJ2-2; D remains unclear. This sequence was found in a man aged 18-30 years who had mild COVID-19 (a few samples of this study predate the infection). Cell type and time point are not known. The CDR3 loop reads CASRAPTGELFF. The CDR3, as DNA: TGTGCCAGCAGAGCCCCCACCGGGGAGCTGTTTTTT.